One T cell receptor beta chain is described in this entry. What it recognizes is unknown. V lost 5 bases and J lost 4, with 9 bases in between. CDR3 length: 12 amino acids. Germline V lookup: CDR1 SEHNR, CDR2 FQNEAQ (reference sequence). It was with 60 Vbeta and 13 Jbeta primers that the PCR ran. Original data processing: Later reanalysis found roughly 80 million unique TCR beta chains, roughly 10 million of them shared. The method was immunoSEQ multiplex PCR; TCRdb's version includes in-frame clones alone and lacks a portion of them. V and J calls and clone size are those listed in that table; D and trimming were worked out from the DNA. The repertoire holds around 100,000 clones, around three quarters seen once, with around 4.4% in the top ten. This record comes from a study of cytomegalovirus exposure and HLA in healthy donors. Study outcomes and limitations: Earlier analysis looked at TCR beta V segments, and most were productive about 87% or about 30% of the time. One cluster of highly shared sequence variants probably arose as a sequencing artifact. Using the classifier, cytomegalovirus status was reportedly diagnosed with high specificity and sensitivity.

The chain has TRBV7-9 and TRBJ2-7; a weak D match, TRBD1 (6 bases). Specimen: PBMCs. The receptor's source is a man aged 35-49 years in good health and CMV-seronegative. The CDR3 sequence: CASSQTGYEQYF. In nucleotides, the CDR3 is TGTGCCAGCAGCCAAACAGGGTACGAGCAGTACTTC.